These 10 T cell receptor beta chains were sequenced from one sample in a study of T cell repertoires in cytomegalovirus infection. TCRdb used MiXCR to reprocess the reads, holding one entry per CDR3 protein. Among about 360,000 distinct CDR3 sequences listed, nearly 35% were seen once. These receptors' antigens are unknown. The sample here was cultured PBMCs, taken from culture after CMV antigen stimulation. These receptor sequences come from a human donor in good health (CMV status not recorded). Some clones in this sample may be carry-over from other donors' samples.

V gene TRBV7-9 combines with J gene TRBJ1-1, with unresolved D. Trimming pared 5 bases from V and 4 bases from J, leaving 8 bases between. The CDR3 length is 12 residues. Germline V lookup: CDR1 SEHNR, CDR2 FQNEAQ (reference sequence). The CDR3: CASSPQVTEAFF. DNA of the CDR3: TGTGCCAGCAGCCCCCAGGTCACTGAAGCTTTCTTT.

This clonotype came up a few times. CDR3 sequence: CASSSYGRTGELFF. CDR3 nucleotides: TGTGCCAGCAGCTCCTATGGGAGGACCGGGGAGCTGTTTTTT. This chain links TRBV11-3 with TRBJ2-2; possible D gene TRBD2, 6 bases. CDR3 length: 14 residues. With 4 bases removed from V and 5 bases from J, the gap between germline ends came to 11 bases. Germline lookup yields CDR1 SGHNT and CDR2 YENEEA.

The chain links TRBV27 to TRBJ1-3; D call uncertain. The V end lost 7 bases, the J end lost 5 bases, and 9 bases lay between the germline ends. Germline CDR1 MNHEY, CDR2 SMNVEV (reference sequence). This CDR3 spans 12 amino acids. As DNA, the CDR3 is TGTGCCAGCATGGACTGGCGAAACACCATATATTTT. Residues: CASMDWRNTIYF.

The chain combines TRBV4-1 with TRBJ2-1, with 7 bases identical to TRBD1. Trimming took 4 bases from V and 0 from J; bases not matched to a gene: 3. CDR1 MGHRA and CDR2 YSYEKL come from the germline V gene. The CDR3 extends over 15 amino acids. DNA for the CDR3: TGCGCCAGCAGCCTTCAGGGGGTCTCCTACAATGAGCAGTTCTTC. It yields the protein CASSLQGVSYNEQFF.

The rearrangement links TRBV10-3 to TRBJ2-3, with 8 nucleotides matching TRBD2. The CDR3 totals 16 residues. CDR1 is ENHRY, CDR2 SYGVKD, per germline. The V segment lost 8 bases and the J segment 3 bases; nucleotides outside the gene matches: 13. In DNA, the CDR3 is TGTGCCATCTCGCCGCGTTTGGCGGGAGGAACAGATACGCAGTATTTT. Translated: CAISPRLAGGTDTQYF.

The chain carries TRBV7-6 and TRBJ2-1; perhaps TRBD1 as D (7 bases). V dropped 3 bases and J dropped 9 bases, with 18 bases sitting between them. In germline, CDR1 is SGHVS, CDR2 FNYEAQ. This CDR3 spans 15 amino acids. The CDR3 here is CASSFRGSNGGEQFF. In DNA, the CDR3 is TGTGCCAGCAGCTTCAGGGGGTCCAACGGGGGTGAGCAGTTCTTC.

The sample holds a few counts of this clonotype. The rearrangement links TRBV12-3 or TRBV12-4 to TRBJ1-3; D might be TRBD1 (5 bases). The CDR3 length is 17 residues. With 7 bases removed from V and 0 bases from J, the gap between germline ends came to 19 bases. The CDR3 is CASNPTGLTISGNTIYF. The CDR3 coding sequence is TGTGCCAGCAACCCAACAGGACTGACAATCTCTGGAAACACCATATATTTT.

The CDR3 sequence: CASSSGLAGDYEQYV. CDR3 nucleotide sequence: TGTGCCAGCAGCTCCGGACTAGCGGGAGACTACGAGCAGTACGTC. The chain has TRBV7-2 and TRBJ2-7; TRBD2 matches at 13 bases. CDR1 is SGHTA, CDR2 FQGNSA, per germline. There are 15 residues in the CDR3. Trimming cost V 4 bases and J 3 bases; bases outside gene matches: 3.

In its sample, this clonotype was seen a few times. DNA for the CDR3: TGTGCCAGCAGCTTCCTGGCGGCTCCCACAGATACGCAGTATTTT. Its translation is CASSFLAAPTDTQYF. The chain carries TRBV7-2 and TRBJ2-3; D is undetermined. V was cut by 3 bases and J by 2 bases, with 12 bases left in between. CDR3 length equals 15 residues. Germline-derived CDR1 and CDR2 are SGHTA and FQGNSA. Full variable domain (remainder filled in from reference TRBV7-2 and TRBJ2-3): GAGVSQSPSNKVTEKGKDVELRCDPISGHTALYWYRQSLGQGLEFLIYFQGNSAPDKSGLPSDRFSAERTGGSVSTLTIQRTQQEDSAVYLCASSFLAAPTDTQYFGPGTRLTVL.

This clonotype has a handful of counts. The rearrangement uses TRBV5-4 and TRBJ2-1; perhaps TRBD2 as D (7 bases). Germline V gives CDR1 SGHNT, CDR2 YYREEE (reference sequence). Trimming took 4 bases from V and 6 from J, leaving 17 bases between them. This CDR3 is 15 amino acids long. The CDR3, as DNA: TGTGCCAGCAGCCCGGGGGGCGGGAGAAGCAATGAGCAGTTCTTC. As protein: CASSPGGGRSNEQFF.